The clone carrying this T cell receptor beta chain has just a few counts. Its antigen remains unidentified. These data belong to a study of T-cell memory formation after mild COVID-19. MiXCR was run by TCRdb on the 5' RACE reads, yielding one entry per CDR3 protein. Of some 120,000 distinct CDR3 sequences in the sample, about 5.9% were seen once. Study conclusions and caveats: Clones contracting day 15 to 85 were balanced CD4/CD8; later expanders leaned CD4+.

What was sequenced was PBMCs or a T cell subset sorted from them (not recorded which). This TCR was recovered from an adult woman who had mild COVID-19 (a few samples of this study predate the infection). Cell type and time point are not known.

CDR3: CASSYFKVQETQYF. The CDR3 nucleotides are TGTGCCAGCAGTTACTTCAAGGTGCAGGAGACCCAGTACTTC. The chain employs TRBV6-2 or TRBV6-3 and TRBJ2-5; D uncertain. Trimming removed 1 base from V and 5 bases from J, with 11 bases in between. CDR1 is MNHEY, CDR2 SVGEGT, per germline. The CDR3 contains 14 residues.